The rows below give T cell receptor beta chains drawn from one sample of a study of PD-L1 blockade in urothelial cancer. The protocol was immunoSEQ multiplex PCR, while the TCRdb copy is restricted to in-frame clones and leaves out a portion. Here the sample spans 55,000 to 75,000 clones, roughly 77% being singletons. The sample in question was PBMCs, obtained around atezolizumab (anti-PD-L1) treatment. The receptors here all came from a man between 65 and 79 years old with urothelial cancer. Each CDR3 is given with its conserved first and last residue. A D gene is named only where the DNA matches it firmly. Size is stated for part of the rows, as once, few or many counts, or as a class when the clone is expanded.

clone_size: NA
d_call: NA
v_call: TRBV12-5
j_call: TRBJ2-5
cdr3_nt: TGTGCTAGTGGTTTCTTTAGCGCAGAGACCCAGTACTTC
cdr3_aa: CASGFFSAETQYF

clone_size: NA
d_call: NA
v_call: TRBV18
j_call: TRBJ2-1
cdr3_nt: TGTGCCAGCTCACCACGGACACCCGATTCGAGCTCCTACAATGAGCAGTTCTTC
cdr3_aa: CASSPRTPDSSSYNEQFF

clone_size: NA
d_call: TRBD1
v_call: TRBV5-4
j_call: TRBJ2-7
cdr3_nt: TGTGCCAGCAGCGAGACAGGGTCTTACGAGCAGTACTTC
cdr3_aa: CASSETGSYEQYF

clone_size: NA
d_call: NA
v_call: TRBV19
j_call: TRBJ1-5
cdr3_nt: TGTGCCAGTATTGGCTCAGCCGGGACACTTTATAGCAATCAGCCCCAGCATTTT
cdr3_aa: CASIGSAGTLYSNQPQHF

clone_size: NA
d_call: NA
v_call: TRBV28
j_call: TRBJ1-1
cdr3_nt: TGTGCCAGCGGAAGGGGCATGAACACTGAAGCTTTCTTT
cdr3_aa: CASGRGMNTEAFF

clone_size: NA
d_call: NA
v_call: TRBV7-6
j_call: TRBJ2-5
cdr3_nt: TGTGCCAGCAGCCCATCCATAGAGACCCAGTACTTC
cdr3_aa: CASSPSIETQYF

clone_size: NA
d_call: TRBD1
v_call: TRBV27
j_call: TRBJ2-7
cdr3_nt: TGTGCCAGCAGTCCTAGGACAGGAATCTACGAGCAGTACTTC
cdr3_aa: CASSPRTGIYEQYF

clone_size: NA
d_call: TRBD1
v_call: TRBV18
j_call: TRBJ1-1
cdr3_nt: TGTGCCAGCTCACTTTCGACAGGGTTGTTGAACACTGAAGCTTTCTTT
cdr3_aa: CASSLSTGLLNTEAFF

clone_size: NA
d_call: NA
v_call: TRBV7-2
j_call: TRBJ1-2
cdr3_nt: TGTGCCAGCAGTCCCGGCGGGCCTTGGGATGGCTACACCTTC
cdr3_aa: CASSPGGPWDGYTF

clone_size: NA
d_call: NA
v_call: TRBV19
j_call: TRBJ2-7
cdr3_nt: TGTGCCAGTAGTACCCGCCGGCGGGGAGGGGGACTCTACGAGCAGTACTTC
cdr3_aa: CASSTRRRGGGLYEQYF

clone_size: NA
d_call: NA
v_call: TRBV2
j_call: TRBJ2-5
cdr3_nt: TGTGCCAGCAGTATTAGCCCCCCAGAGACCCAGTACTTC
cdr3_aa: CASSISPPETQYF

clone_size: NA
d_call: NA
v_call: TRBV20-1
j_call: TRBJ2-7
cdr3_nt: TGCAGTGCTCCCAGGGGTTTTGAGCAGTACTTC
cdr3_aa: CSAPRGFEQYF

clone_size: NA
d_call: TRBD2
v_call: TRBV18
j_call: TRBJ2-3
cdr3_nt: TGTGCCAGCTCACCAAATCATCAGCGGGGAACAGATACGCAGTATTTT
cdr3_aa: CASSPNHQRGTDTQYF

clone_size: NA
d_call: TRBD2
v_call: TRBV5-5
j_call: TRBJ2-4
cdr3_nt: TGTGCCAGCAGCTTGAGGACTAGCGGCGTACAAGACAAAAACATTCAGTACTTC
cdr3_aa: CASSLRTSGVQDKNIQYF

clone_size: NA
d_call: TRBD2
v_call: TRBV7-9
j_call: TRBJ2-1
cdr3_nt: TGTGCCAGCAGCTCATGGGGACTAGCGGATTACAATGAGCAGTTCTTC
cdr3_aa: CASSSWGLADYNEQFF

clone_size: few
d_call: TRBD1
v_call: TRBV6-5
j_call: TRBJ1-3
cdr3_nt: TGTGCCAGCAGTCGACAGGGATCTGGAAACACCATATATTTT
cdr3_aa: CASSRQGSGNTIYF

clone_size: NA
d_call: TRBD2
v_call: TRBV6-5
j_call: TRBJ2-3
cdr3_nt: TGTGCCAGCAGCCTTCGGGGGGACCCCACAGATACGCAGTATTTT
cdr3_aa: CASSLRGDPTDTQYF

clone_size: few
d_call: NA
v_call: TRBV18
j_call: TRBJ1-1
cdr3_nt: TGTGCCAGCTCACCGCCGTGGAGCACTGAAGCTTTCTTT
cdr3_aa: CASSPPWSTEAFF